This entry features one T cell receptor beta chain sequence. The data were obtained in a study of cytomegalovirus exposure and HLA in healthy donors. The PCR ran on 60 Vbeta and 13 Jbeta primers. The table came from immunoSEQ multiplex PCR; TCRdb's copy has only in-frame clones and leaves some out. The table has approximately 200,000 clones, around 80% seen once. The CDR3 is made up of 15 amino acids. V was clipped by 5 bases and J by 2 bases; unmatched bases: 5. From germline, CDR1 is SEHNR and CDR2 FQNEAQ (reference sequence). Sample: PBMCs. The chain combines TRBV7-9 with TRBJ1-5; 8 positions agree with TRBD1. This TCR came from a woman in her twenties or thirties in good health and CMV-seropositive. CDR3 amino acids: CASSRQGAGNQPQHF. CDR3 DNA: TGTGCCAGCAGCCGCCAGGGGGCGGGCAATCAGCCCCAGCATTTT.